Shown below are 25 T cell receptor beta chains from a single sample sequenced in a study of CD8 T cells in ankylosing spondylitis. Their antigen targets remain unknown. Using its own MiXCR run on the 5' RACE reads, TCRdb lists one record per CDR3 protein. The sample has some 700,000 distinct CDR3 sequences; around 19% are singletons. General study results and limits: Typical of ankylosing spondylitis blood, it appeared, was a TCR beta motif of eight highly homologous variants.

Source material: blood, either unsorted or a sorted T cell fraction (not recorded which). Receptors originate from a male donor with ankylosing spondylitis.

The chain combines TRBV4-3 with TRBJ1-1; D ambiguous. The CDR3 runs to 18 residues. Trimming took off 0 bases at V and 7 bases at J, with 24 bases between the two ends. Germline V gene lookup returns CDR1 LGHNA and CDR2 YSLEER. The CDR3 nucleotides read TGCGCCAGCAGCCAAGAGAGTTACAGCCGGTCCCCCTTTTTTGAAGCTTTCTTT. It is translated as CASSQESYSRSPFFEAFF.

This clonotype has more than one count but fewer than ten. J is TRBJ2-3 and V is TRBV28; perhaps TRBD2 as D (6 bases). The CDR3 consists of 15 residues. The ends were cut back, 5 bases at V and 2 bases at J, with 14 bases in the middle. CDR1 MDHEN and CDR2 SYDVKM come from the germline V gene. The CDR3, as DNA: TGTGCCAGCAGTGCCCCGGGACTCGCCACAGATACGCAGTATTTT. Protein product: CASSAPGLATDTQYF.

The rearrangement uses TRBV6-2 or TRBV6-3 and TRBJ2-7, with 9 positions matching TRBD1. CDR3 length equals 16 residues. Germline CDR1 and CDR2: MNHEY and SVGEGT. The V and J ends lost 4 bases and 0 bases, in that order; junction bases with no gene match: 7. The DNA of the CDR3 is TGTGCCAGCAGTTCGCTTGGGACAGGGACCTCCTACGAGCAGTACTTC. This sequence encodes CASSSLGTGTSYEQYF.

V and J are TRBV29-1 and TRBJ2-7; perhaps TRBD1 as D (6 bases). The CDR3 is made up of 11 amino acids. V shed 6 bases and J shed 4 bases, with 10 bases lying between them. CDR1 and CDR2 (germline): SQVTM, ANQGSEA. As DNA, the CDR3 is TGCAGCGTCCGACAGGAATACGAGCAGTACTTC. Translating gives CSVRQEYEQYF.

In its sample, this clonotype was seen a few times. V is TRBV30 and J is TRBJ2-1; D unclear. V was clipped by 0 bases and J by 15 bases, with 12 bases between them. The CDR3 contains 11 residues. Germline CDR1 reads GTSNPN; CDR2 reads SVGIG (reference sequence). CDR3 loop: CAWSVGSAPFF. The CDR3 DNA is TGTGCCTGGAGTGTAGGATCCGCGCCGTTCTTC.

This clonotype occurred a few times. V usage is TRBV7-8 and J usage is TRBJ1-1; possible D gene TRBD1, 5 bases. Germline V CDR1 and CDR2: SGHVS, FQNEAQ. The ends were cut back, 0 bases at V and 1 base at J, with 12 bases in the middle. This CDR3 is built from 16 residues. The CDR3 nucleotides are TGTGCCAGCAGCTTAGCGGGTGGACAACGGAACACTGAAGCTTTCTTT. Protein product: CASSLAGGQRNTEAFF.

This clonotype occurred a few times. The chain recombines TRBV20-1 with TRBJ2-7; TRBD2 matches 8 bases. Trimming took 1 base from V and 7 from J; bases not matched to a gene: 12. This CDR3 contains 15 residues. CDR1 is DFQATT, CDR2 SNEGSKA, per germline (reference sequence). DNA for the CDR3: TGCAGTGCTAGAGTTGGGCGGGGTCGCGGGGGGGAGCAGTACTTC. Protein: CSARVGRGRGGEQYF.

The rearrangement uses TRBV15 and TRBJ2-5; 9 bases fit TRBD2. Germline-derived CDR1 and CDR2 are LNHNV and YYDKDF (reference sequence). The CDR3 is 16 amino acids. Unmatched junction bases numbered 9, after V lost 3 bases and J lost 4 bases. The CDR3 region has the DNA TGTGCCACCAGCAGCCCCGGACTAGCGCGCGCAGAGACCCAGTACTTC. It specifies CATSSPGLARAETQYF.

The CDR3 sequence is CSVTGQNTGELFF. DNA of the CDR3: TGCAGCGTGACGGGACAGAACACCGGGGAGCTGTTTTTT. This chain joins TRBV29-1 and TRBJ2-2; D is possibly TRBD1 (6 bases). The CDR3 has 13 amino acids. V was clipped by 6 bases and J by 1 base, with 9 bases between them. Germline CDR1 is SQVTM and CDR2 is ANQGSEA.

The sample holds a few counts of this clonotype. The chain recombines TRBV29-1 with TRBJ1-3; D not certain. Trimming stripped 4 bases from V and 0 bases from J, with 7 bases between. The CDR3 consists of 13 residues. Germline CDR1 SQVTM, CDR2 ANQGSEA. CDR3 sequence: CSVGADSGNTIYF. The CDR3 coding sequence is TGCAGCGTTGGGGCAGACTCTGGAAACACCATATATTTT.

The CDR3 coding sequence is TGTGCCAGCTCACCACTCCCTCGGGGACCGATGAACACCGGGGAGCTGTTTTTT. It codes for CASSPLPRGPMNTGELFF. The chain employs TRBV18 and TRBJ2-2, with D possibly called TRBD1 or TRBD2 (5 bases each). This CDR3 is built from 18 residues. V gave up 1 base and J gave up 1 base, with 16 bases separating them. Looked up from germline, CDR1 is KGHSH and CDR2 is LQKENI.

This clonotype was recorded a few times. This chain connects TRBV6-1 to TRBJ2-1; 11 bases align to TRBD2. J gave up 6 bases and V 6 bases, and 7 bases lay outside the gene matches. Per germline, CDR1 MNHNS and CDR2 SASEGT. The length of the CDR3 is 15 residues. Here the CDR3 reads CASRPGTSGTNEQFF. CDR3 DNA: TGTGCCAGCAGACCCGGGACTAGCGGAACCAATGAGCAGTTCTTC.

At least ten counts were recorded for this clonotype. This chain links TRBV7-9 with TRBJ1-2; D unresolved. The germline gives CDR1 SEHNR, CDR2 FQNEAQ (reference sequence). Trimming pared 4 bases from V and 4 bases from J, leaving 13 bases between. The CDR3 loop spans 14 amino acids. CDR3 DNA sequence: TGTGCCAGCAGCTCACAAGATGGGGTCTATGGCTACACCTTC. It specifies CASSSQDGVYGYTF.

The chain combines TRBV20-1 with TRBJ1-2, with D hard to call. V lost 1 base and J 1 base, leaving 13 bases between the germline ends. The CDR3 totals 15 residues. Looked up from germline, CDR1 is DFQATT and CDR2 is SNEGSKA (reference sequence). The CDR3 nucleotides read TGCAGTGCTAGAGCGGCGGCACCCATTAACTATGGCTACACCTTC. It is translated as CSARAAAPINYGYTF.

The chain recombines TRBV11-1 with TRBJ1-1, with D maybe TRBD1 (6 bases). The germline V gene has CDR1 SGHAT and CDR2 FQDESV (reference sequence). Trimming took off 5 bases at V and 8 bases at J, with 30 bases between the two ends. This CDR3 comprises 18 residues. CDR3 in amino acids: CASSGDTGTIVIGGEAFF. CDR3 DNA: TGTGCCAGCAGCGGCGACACCGGGACAATAGTGATCGGAGGGGAAGCTTTCTTT.

The V and J genes are TRBV12-3 or TRBV12-4 and TRBJ1-3, with 7 bases identical to TRBD1. This CDR3 is built from 15 residues. J lost 2 bases, V lost 9 bases, and 10 bases had no gene match. The CDR3 reads CASLTGVWTGNTIYF. In DNA form, the CDR3 reads TGTGCCAGTCTCACAGGGGTTTGGACTGGAAACACCATATATTTT.

The V gene is TRBV10-3, the J gene TRBJ2-7; the match to TRBD1 covers 8 bases. J lost 5 bases, V lost 10 bases, and 13 bases had no gene match. The CDR3 spans 14 residues. Looked up from germline, CDR1 is ENHRY and CDR2 is SYGVKD. The CDR3 region is CATNLDRVVDEQYF. The CDR3 DNA sequence: TGTGCCACCAACCTGGACAGGGTGGTTGACGAGCAGTACTTC.

The J gene is TRBJ1-1, the V gene TRBV10-3, with 10 positions matching TRBD1. The V gene's germline CDR1 is ENHRY and CDR2 SYGVKD. The CDR3 spans 18 residues. Trimming removed 3 bases from V and 1 base from J; junction bases left unmatched: 11. The CDR3 sequence: CAISDDKTGGGGNTEAFF. CDR3 sequence (DNA): TGTGCCATCAGTGATGACAAGACAGGGGGCGGTGGGAACACTGAAGCTTTCTTT.

This chain uses TRBV5-4 with TRBJ2-1; a weak D match, TRBD2 (7 bases). V dropped 3 bases and J dropped 5 bases, with 18 bases sitting between them. The V gene's germline CDR1 is SGHNT and CDR2 YYREEE (reference sequence). The CDR3 length is 16 residues. The CDR3 loop is CASSSGRGHKDNEQFF. The DNA of the CDR3 is TGTGCCAGCAGCTCGGGGAGGGGACACAAAGACAATGAGCAGTTCTTC.

The sample holds a few counts of this clonotype. The rearrangement links TRBV25-1 to TRBJ2-3; tentatively, D is TRBD2 (6 bases). This CDR3 is 13 amino acids long. Germline values: CDR1 MGHDK, CDR2 SYGVNS. V lost 8 bases, J lost 3 bases, and 12 bases lay in between. The CDR3 loop is CASAGTGTDTQYF. CDR3 DNA sequence: TGTGCCAGCGCGGGGACTGGTACAGATACGCAGTATTTT.

V gene TRBV7-9 combines with J gene TRBJ2-5; D gene uncertain. This CDR3 contains 16 residues. V was trimmed by 1 base and J by 7 bases, leaving 19 bases between them. The V gene's germline CDR1 is SEHNR and CDR2 FQNEAQ (reference sequence). This chain's CDR3 is CASSLESSTNPATQYF. The CDR3 region has the DNA TGTGCCAGCAGCTTAGAGTCGAGTACAAACCCGGCGACCCAGTACTTC.

The chain has TRBV7-9 and TRBJ2-7; either TRBD1 or TRBD2 may supply D (5 bases each). CDR3 length: 14 amino acids. The germline CDR1 and CDR2 sequences are SEHNR and FQNEAQ (reference sequence). V was cut by 4 bases and J by 2 bases, with 12 bases left in between. CDR3: CASSSRGPAYEQYF. The CDR3 bases are TGTGCCAGCAGCTCCCGGGGACCCGCCTACGAGCAGTACTTC.

The V and J genes are TRBV28 and TRBJ1-5; 7 nucleotides align to TRBD1. This CDR3 is built from 16 residues. Looked up from germline, CDR1 is MDHEN and CDR2 is SYDVKM. The J segment lost 4 bases and the V segment lost 4 bases, leaving 10 bases of the junction unmatched. The CDR3 reads CASSSSPQGFNQPQHF. CDR3 nucleotide sequence: TGTGCCAGCAGTTCGTCCCCACAGGGGTTTAATCAGCCCCAGCATTTT.

The chain recombines TRBV7-8 with TRBJ2-7; 14 bases map to TRBD2. The CDR3 sequence is 16 residues long. CDR1 is SGHVS and CDR2 is FQNEAQ in the germline V gene. V was clipped by 3 bases and J by 3 bases; unmatched bases: 4. The CDR3 here is CASSLGGLAGDYEQYF. In DNA, the CDR3 is TGTGCCAGCAGCTTGGGGGGACTAGCGGGAGACTACGAGCAGTACTTC.

This rearrangement joins TRBV7-9 to TRBJ2-5, with TRBD2 identical over 13 bases. The CDR3 contains 17 residues. Losses at the gene ends were 5 bases for V and 3 bases for J; bases not matched to a gene: 9. Germline assignment: CDR1 SEHNR and CDR2 FQNEAQ (reference sequence). DNA of the CDR3: TGTGCCAGCAGCCTGGGGACTAGCGGGGTCGGGGAAGAGACCCAGTACTTC. It encodes CASSLGTSGVGEETQYF.